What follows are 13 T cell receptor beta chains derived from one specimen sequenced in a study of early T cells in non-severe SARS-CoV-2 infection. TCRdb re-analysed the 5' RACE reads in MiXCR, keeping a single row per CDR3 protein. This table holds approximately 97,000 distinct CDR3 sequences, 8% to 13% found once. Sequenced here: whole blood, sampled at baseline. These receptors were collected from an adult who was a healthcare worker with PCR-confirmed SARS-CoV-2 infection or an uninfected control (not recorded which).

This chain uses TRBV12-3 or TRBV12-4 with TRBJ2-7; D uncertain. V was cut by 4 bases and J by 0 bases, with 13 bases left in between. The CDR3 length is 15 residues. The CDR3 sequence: CASSSYQSGSYEQYF. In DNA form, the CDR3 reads TGTGCCAGCAGTTCCTATCAGTCAGGCTCCTACGAGCAGTACTTC.

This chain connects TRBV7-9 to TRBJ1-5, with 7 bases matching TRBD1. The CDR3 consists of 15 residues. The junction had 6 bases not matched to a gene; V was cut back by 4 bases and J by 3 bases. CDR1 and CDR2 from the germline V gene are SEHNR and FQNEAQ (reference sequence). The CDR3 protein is CASSSGTEANQPQHF. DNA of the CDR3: TGTGCCAGCAGCTCCGGGACAGAAGCCAATCAGCCCCAGCATTTT.

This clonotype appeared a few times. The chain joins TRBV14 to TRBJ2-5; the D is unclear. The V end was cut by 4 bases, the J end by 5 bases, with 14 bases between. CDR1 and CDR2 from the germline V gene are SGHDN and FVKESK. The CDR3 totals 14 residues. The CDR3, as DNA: TGTGCCAGCAGCCCTTCAAGGCAGGTGGAGACCCAGTACTTC. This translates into CASSPSRQVETQYF.

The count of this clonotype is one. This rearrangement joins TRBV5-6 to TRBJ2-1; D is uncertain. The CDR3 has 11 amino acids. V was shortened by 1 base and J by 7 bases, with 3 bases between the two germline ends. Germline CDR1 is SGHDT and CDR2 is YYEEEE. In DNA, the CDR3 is TGTGCCAGCAGCTTGATGAATGAGCAGTTCTTC. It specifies CASSLMNEQFF.

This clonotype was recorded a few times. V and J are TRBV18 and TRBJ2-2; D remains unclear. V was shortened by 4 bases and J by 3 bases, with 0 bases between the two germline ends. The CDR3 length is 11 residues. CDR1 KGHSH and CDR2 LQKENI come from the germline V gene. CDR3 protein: CASSHTGELFF. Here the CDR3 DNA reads TGTGCCAGCTCACACACCGGGGAGCTGTTTTTT.

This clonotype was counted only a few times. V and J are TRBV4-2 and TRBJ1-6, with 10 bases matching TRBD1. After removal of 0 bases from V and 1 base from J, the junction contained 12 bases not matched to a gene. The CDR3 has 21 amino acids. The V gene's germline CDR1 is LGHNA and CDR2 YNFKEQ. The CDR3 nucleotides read TGTGCCAGCAGCCAAGATCTTGGGACAGGGGCTCAGGGATCCTATAATTCACCCCTCCACTTT. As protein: CASSQDLGTGAQGSYNSPLHF.

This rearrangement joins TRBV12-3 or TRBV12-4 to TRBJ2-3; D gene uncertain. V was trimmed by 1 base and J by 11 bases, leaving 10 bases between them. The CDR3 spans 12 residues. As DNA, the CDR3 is TGTGCCAGCAGTTTAGACCCGGCGGTGCAGTATTTT. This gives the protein CASSLDPAVQYF.

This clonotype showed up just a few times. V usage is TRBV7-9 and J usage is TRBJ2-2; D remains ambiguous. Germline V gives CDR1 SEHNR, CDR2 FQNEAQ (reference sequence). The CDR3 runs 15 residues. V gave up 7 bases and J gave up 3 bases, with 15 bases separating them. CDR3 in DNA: TGTGCCAGCACTGTTCCCCGGTGGGACACCGGGGAGCTGTTTTTT. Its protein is CASTVPRWDTGELFF.

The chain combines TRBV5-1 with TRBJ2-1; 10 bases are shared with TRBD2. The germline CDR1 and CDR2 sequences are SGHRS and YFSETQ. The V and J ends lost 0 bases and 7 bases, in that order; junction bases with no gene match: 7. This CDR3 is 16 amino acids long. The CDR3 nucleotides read TGCGCCAGCAGCTTGGGTCGGCTAGCGGGAGTTAATGAGCAGTTCTTC. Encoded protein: CASSLGRLAGVNEQFF. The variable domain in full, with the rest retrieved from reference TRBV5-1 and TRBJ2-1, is KAGVTQTPRYLIKTRGQQVTLSCSPISGHRSVSWYQQTPGQGLQFLFEYFSETQRNKGNFPGRFSGRQFSNSRSEMNVSTLELGDSALYLCASSLGRLAGVNEQFFGPGTRLTVL.

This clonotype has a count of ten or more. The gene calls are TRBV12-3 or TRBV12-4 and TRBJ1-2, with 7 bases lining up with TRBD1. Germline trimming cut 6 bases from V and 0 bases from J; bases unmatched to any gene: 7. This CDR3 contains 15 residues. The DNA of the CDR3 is TGTGCCAGCAGATTCCAGGGGGGAGCTAACTATGGCTACACCTTC. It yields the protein CASRFQGGANYGYTF.

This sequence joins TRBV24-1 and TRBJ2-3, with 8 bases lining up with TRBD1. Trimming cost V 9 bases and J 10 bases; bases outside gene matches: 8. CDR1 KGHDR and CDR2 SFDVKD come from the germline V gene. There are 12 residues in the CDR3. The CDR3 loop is CATAPGQGAQYF. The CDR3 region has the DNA TGTGCCACCGCTCCCGGACAGGGCGCGCAGTATTTT.

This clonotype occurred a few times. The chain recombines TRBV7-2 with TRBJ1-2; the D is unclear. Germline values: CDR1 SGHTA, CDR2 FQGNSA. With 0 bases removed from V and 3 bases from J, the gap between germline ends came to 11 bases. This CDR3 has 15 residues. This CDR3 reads CASSLAGGTDYGYTF. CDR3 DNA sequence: TGTGCCAGCAGCTTAGCAGGTGGAACAGACTATGGCTACACCTTC.

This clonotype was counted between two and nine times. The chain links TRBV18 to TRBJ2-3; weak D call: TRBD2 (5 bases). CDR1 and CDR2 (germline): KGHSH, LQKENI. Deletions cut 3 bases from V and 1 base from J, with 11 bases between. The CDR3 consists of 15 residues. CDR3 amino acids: CASSPPLGGTDTQYF. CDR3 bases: TGTGCCAGCTCACCGCCCCTCGGGGGCACAGATACGCAGTATTTT.